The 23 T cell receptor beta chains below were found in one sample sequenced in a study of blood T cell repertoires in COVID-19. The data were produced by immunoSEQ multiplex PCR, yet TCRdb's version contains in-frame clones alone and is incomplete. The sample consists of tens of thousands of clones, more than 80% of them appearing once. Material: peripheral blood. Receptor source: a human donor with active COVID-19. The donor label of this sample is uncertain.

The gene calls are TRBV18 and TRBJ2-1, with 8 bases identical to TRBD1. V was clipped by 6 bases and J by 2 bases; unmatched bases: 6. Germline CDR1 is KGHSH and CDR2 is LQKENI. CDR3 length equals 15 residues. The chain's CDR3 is CASSPGTGAYNEQFF. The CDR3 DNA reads TGTGCCAGCTCCCCAGGGACAGGAGCCTACAATGAGCAGTTCTTC.

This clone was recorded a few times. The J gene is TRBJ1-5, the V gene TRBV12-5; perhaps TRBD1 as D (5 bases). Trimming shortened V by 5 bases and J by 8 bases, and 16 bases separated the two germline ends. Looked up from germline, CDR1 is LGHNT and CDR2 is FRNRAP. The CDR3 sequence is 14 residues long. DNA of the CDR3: TGTGCTAGTGGTCCCCAGGGTCTGCGAGAGCCCCAGCATTTT. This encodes CASGPQGLREPQHF. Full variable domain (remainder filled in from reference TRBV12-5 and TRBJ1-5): DARVTQTPRHKVTEMGQEVTMRCQPILGHNTVFWYRQTMMQGLELLAYFRNRAPLDDSGMPKDRFSAEMPDATLATLKIQPSEPRDSAVYFCASGPQGLREPQHFGDGTRLSIL.

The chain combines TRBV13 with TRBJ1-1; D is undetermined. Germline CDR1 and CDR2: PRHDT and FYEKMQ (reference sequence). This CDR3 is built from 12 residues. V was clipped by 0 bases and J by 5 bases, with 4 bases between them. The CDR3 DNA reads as TGTGCCAGCAGCTTAGGGGCTACTGAAGCTTTCTTT. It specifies CASSLGATEAFF.

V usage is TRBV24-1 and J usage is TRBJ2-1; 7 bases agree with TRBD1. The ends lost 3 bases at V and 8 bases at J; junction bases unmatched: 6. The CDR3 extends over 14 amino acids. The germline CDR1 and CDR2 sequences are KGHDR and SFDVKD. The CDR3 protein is CATSDTYTGDEQFF. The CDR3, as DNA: TGTGCCACCAGTGATACCTACACAGGGGATGAGCAGTTCTTC.

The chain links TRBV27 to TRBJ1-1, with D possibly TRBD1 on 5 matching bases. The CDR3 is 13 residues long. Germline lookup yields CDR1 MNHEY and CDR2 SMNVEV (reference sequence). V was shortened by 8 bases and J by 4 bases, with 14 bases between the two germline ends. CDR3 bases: TGTGCCAGCTCCACGGGGGGGAGCACTGAAGCTTTCTTT. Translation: CASSTGGSTEAFF.

CDR3 residues: CATSDKQSTDTQYF. CDR3 coding DNA: TGTGCCACCAGTGATAAACAGAGCACAGATACGCAGTATTTT. This chain links TRBV24-1 with TRBJ2-3; no clear D. The germline CDR1 and CDR2 sequences are KGHDR and SFDVKD. Trimming shortened V by 3 bases and J by 0 bases, and 6 bases separated the two germline ends. The CDR3 is 14 amino acids.

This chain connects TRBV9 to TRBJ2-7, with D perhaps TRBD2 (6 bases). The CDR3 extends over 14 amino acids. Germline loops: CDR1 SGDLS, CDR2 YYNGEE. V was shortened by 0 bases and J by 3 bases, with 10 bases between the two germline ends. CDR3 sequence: CASSVEYGSYEQYF. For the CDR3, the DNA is TGTGCCAGCAGCGTAGAATACGGGAGCTACGAGCAGTACTTC.

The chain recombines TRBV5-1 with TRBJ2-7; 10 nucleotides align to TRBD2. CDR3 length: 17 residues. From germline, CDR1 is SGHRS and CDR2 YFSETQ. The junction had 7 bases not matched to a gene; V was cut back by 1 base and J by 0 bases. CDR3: CASSLQTSGLSSYEQYF. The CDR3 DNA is TGCGCCAGCAGCTTGCAGACTAGCGGGTTGAGCTCCTACGAGCAGTACTTC.

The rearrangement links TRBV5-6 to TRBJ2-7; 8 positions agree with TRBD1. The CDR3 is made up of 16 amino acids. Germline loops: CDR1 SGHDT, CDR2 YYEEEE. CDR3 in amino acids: CASSFLLTGDSSEQYV. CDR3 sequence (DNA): TGTGCCAGCAGCTTTCTGTTGACAGGGGACTCCTCCGAGCAGTACGTC.

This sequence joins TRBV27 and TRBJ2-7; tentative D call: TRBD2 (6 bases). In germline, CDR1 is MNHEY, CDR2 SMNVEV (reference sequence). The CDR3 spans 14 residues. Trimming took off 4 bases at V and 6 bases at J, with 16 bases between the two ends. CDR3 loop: CASSWGDNGAEQYF. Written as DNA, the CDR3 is TGTGCCAGCAGTTGGGGGGATAACGGGGCCGAGCAGTACTTC.

The CDR3 DNA sequence: TGTGCCAGCAGTTTGTCGAGACAGAACTATGGCTACACCTTC. This translates into CASSLSRQNYGYTF. This rearrangement joins TRBV28 to TRBJ1-2; tentative D call: TRBD1 (5 bases). CDR1 and CDR2 from the germline V gene are MDHEN and SYDVKM. The CDR3 totals 14 residues. V was trimmed by 3 bases and J by 2 bases, leaving 10 bases between them.

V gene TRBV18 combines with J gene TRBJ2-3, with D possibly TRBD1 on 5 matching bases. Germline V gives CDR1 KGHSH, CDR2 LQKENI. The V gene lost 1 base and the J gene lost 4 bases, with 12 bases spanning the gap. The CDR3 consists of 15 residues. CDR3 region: CASSPQGSGSDTQYF. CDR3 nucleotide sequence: TGTGCCAGCTCACCACAGGGGTCAGGCTCAGATACGCAGTATTTT.

The CDR3 DNA reads as TGTGCCAGCAGTTTGGGGGGGCGAGGGAATGAGCAGTTCTTC. This gives the protein CASSLGGRGNEQFF. This chain uses TRBV27 with TRBJ2-1; a possible D gene is TRBD2 (7 bases). Germline V gene sequence: CDR1 MNHEY, CDR2 SMNVEV (reference sequence). V was cut by 3 bases and J by 7 bases, with 13 bases left in between. The CDR3 runs 14 residues.

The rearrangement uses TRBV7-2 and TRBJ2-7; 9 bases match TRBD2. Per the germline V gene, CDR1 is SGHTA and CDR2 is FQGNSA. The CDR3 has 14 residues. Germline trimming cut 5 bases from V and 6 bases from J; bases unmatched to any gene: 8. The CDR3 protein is CASSLEGTSIEQYF. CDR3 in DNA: TGTGCCAGCAGCCTGGAGGGGACTAGCATCGAGCAGTACTTC.

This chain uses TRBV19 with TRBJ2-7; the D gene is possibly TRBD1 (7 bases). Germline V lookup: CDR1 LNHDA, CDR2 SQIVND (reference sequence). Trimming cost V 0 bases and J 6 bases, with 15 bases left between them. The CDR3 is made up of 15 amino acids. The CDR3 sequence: CASSIDSRGDREQYV. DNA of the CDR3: TGTGCCAGTAGTATAGATAGCAGGGGGGATCGCGAGCAGTACGTC.

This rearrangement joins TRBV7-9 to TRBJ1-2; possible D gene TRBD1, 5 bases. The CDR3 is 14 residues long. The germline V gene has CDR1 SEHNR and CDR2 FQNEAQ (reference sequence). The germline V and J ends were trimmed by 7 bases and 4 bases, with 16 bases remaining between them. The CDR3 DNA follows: TGTGCCAGCACCGCGGGGCCTGGAGGCTATGGCTACACCTTC. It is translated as CASTAGPGGYGYTF.

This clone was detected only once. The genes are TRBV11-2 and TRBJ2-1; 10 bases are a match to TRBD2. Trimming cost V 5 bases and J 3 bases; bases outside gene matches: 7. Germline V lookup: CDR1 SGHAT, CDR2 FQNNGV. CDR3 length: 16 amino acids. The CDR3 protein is CASSNSGTSVYNEQFF. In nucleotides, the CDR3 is TGTGCCAGCAGCAATTCCGGGACTAGCGTCTACAATGAGCAGTTCTTC.

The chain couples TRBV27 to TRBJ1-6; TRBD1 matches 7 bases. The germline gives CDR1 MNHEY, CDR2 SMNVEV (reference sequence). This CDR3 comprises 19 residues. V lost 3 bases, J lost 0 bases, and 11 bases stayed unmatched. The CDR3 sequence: CASSFGGQFSSSYNSPLHF. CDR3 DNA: TGTGCCAGCAGTTTTGGGGGACAGTTTTCGAGCTCCTATAATTCACCCCTCCACTTT.

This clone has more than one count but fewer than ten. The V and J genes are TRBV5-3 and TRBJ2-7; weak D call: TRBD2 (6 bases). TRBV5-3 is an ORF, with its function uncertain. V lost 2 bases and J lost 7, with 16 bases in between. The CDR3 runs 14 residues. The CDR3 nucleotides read TGTGCCAGAAGCTTAAGAGACACGGGGAGGGAGCAGTACGTC. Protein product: CARSLRDTGREQYV.

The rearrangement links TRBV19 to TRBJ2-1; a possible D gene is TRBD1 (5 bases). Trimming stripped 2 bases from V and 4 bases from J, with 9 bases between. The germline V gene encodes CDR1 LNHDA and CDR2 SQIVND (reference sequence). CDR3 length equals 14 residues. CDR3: CASSIRTGYNEQFF. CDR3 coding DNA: TGTGCCAGTAGTATAAGAACAGGTTACAATGAGCAGTTCTTC.

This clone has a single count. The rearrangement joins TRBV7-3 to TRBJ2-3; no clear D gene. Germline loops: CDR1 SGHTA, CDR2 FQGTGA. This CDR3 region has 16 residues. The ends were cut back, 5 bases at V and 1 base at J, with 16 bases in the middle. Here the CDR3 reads CASSHRLTTGTDTQYF. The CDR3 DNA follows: TGTGCCAGCAGCCATCGACTCACCACTGGCACAGATACGCAGTATTTT.

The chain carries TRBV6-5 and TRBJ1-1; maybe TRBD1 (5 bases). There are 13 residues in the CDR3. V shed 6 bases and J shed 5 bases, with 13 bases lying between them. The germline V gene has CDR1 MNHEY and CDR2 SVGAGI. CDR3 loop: CASSPGGGTEAFF. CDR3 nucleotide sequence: TGTGCCAGCAGCCCGGGGGGGGGAACTGAAGCTTTCTTT.

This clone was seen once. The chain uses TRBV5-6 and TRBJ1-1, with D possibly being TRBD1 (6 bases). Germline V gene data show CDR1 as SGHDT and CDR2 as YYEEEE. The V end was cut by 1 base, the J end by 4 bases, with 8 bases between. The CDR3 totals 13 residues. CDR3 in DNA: TGTGCCAGCAGCTTGAGGGGGATCACTGAAGCTTTCTTT. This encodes CASSLRGITEAFF.